This TCR beta chain was obtained from a study of T-cell reconstitution after alpha-beta-depleted transplantation in children. Whole-study findings and limits: Fresh T-cell production supplied most of the T-cell counts and diversity seen one year after transplant. High day-60 TCRbeta diversity in some patients came from surviving recipient T cells and thymic progenitors.

This CDR3 contains 13 residues. Trimming removed 5 bases at V and 6 bases at J, with 13 bases between. CDR1 is MNHEY, CDR2 SMNVEV, per germline (reference sequence). It was with unique molecular identifiers that the TCRbeta library was prepared. TCRdb analysed the PCR reads with MiXCR anew, one entry per CDR3 protein. This sample carries over 150,000 distinct CDR3 sequences, roughly 10% of them seen once, and the ten largest clones take about 13%. On this clonotype itself: Its antigen is currently unknown. This clone may be a read error of a much larger clone one base away.

V is TRBV27 and J is TRBJ2-5, with D maybe TRBD1 (5 bases). Material: PBMCs, obtained before TCRalphabeta/CD19-depleted stem cell transplant. This TCR derives from a boy under 10 years old with acute myeloid leukemia, due to receive a stem cell transplant. DNA of the CDR3: TGTGCCAGCAGTCCCAGGGTTGGGCAGACCCAGTACTTC. Its protein is CASSPRVGQTQYF.